This TCR beta chain came from a study of blood T cells in healthy people across ages. Overall study: About one barcoded beta molecule was captured per two T cells (by template switching).

Sample-barcoded 5' priming and a J-beta primer mix drove a second PCR of about 6 to 12 cycles. TCRdb fed the 5' RACE reads into MiXCR, producing one record per CDR3 protein. The sample lists 700,000 to 950,000 distinct CDR3 sequences, around 40% occurring once. Points from the study as a whole: No conclusive comparison of naive versus antigen-experienced cells was possible with unsorted PBMCs. Comparison with aged donors showed that long-lived donors had more naive CD4+ cells and higher diversity. Researchers deemed the diversity estimates from one million T cells underestimates.

This CDR3 spans 16 amino acids. This clonotype was counted only a few times. Its antigen is unknown. The chain carries TRBV21-1 and TRBJ2-7; TRBD1 is the table's D call, not checked against the DNA. TRBV21-1 is flagged as a pseudogene. The specimen sequenced was blood. The sequence was obtained from an older woman in good health. DNA for the CDR3: TGTGCCAGCAGTACCTACAGGGGCCGACACTCCTACGAGCAGTACTTC. Its translation: CASSTYRGRHSYEQYF.